This entry features one TCR beta chain sequence. These data come from a study of control samples from healthy donors and cancer patients. Sequencing used immunoSEQ multiplex PCR; TCRdb keeps in-frame clones, though not all of them. The sample gives approximately 100,000 clones, 90% of which show up once; approximately 4% is in the top ten. The CDR3 loop spans 16 amino acids. Germline CDR1 and CDR2: KGHSH and LQKENI. V gave up 3 bases and J gave up 4 bases; unmatched junction bases: 6. The chain joins TRBV18 to TRBJ1-5; 10 bases map to TRBD1. This TCR was recovered from a human donor in good health. The donor label of this sample is uncertain. Input material: blood. CDR3 DNA: TGTGCCAGCTCACCCGGCGGGGACAGGGGTAATCAGCCCCAGCATTTT. It specifies CASSPGGDRGNQPQHF.